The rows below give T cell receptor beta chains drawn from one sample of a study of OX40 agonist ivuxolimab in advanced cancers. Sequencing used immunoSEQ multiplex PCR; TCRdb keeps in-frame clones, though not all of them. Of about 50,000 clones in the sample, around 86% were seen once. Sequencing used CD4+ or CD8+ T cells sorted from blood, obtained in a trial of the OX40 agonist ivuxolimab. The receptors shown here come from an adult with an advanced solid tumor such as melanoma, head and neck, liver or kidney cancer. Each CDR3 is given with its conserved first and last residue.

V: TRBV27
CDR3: CASSLAGRGYTF

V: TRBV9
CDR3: CASSVDVNTEAFF

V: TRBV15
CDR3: CATSRVAGGHSGANVLTF

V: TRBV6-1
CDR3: CASSPRQGVNTEAFF

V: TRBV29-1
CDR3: CSVGISGNTIYF

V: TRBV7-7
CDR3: CASSPGPPGVIRNTGELFF

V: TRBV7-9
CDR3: CASSLRRGQSTDTQYF

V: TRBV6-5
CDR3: CASSNSRGPNGYGYTF

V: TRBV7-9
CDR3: CASSPRDSTDTQYF

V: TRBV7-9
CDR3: CASGLGQGLETQYF

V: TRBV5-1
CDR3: CASSGLQGAEGYTF

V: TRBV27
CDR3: CASSSRDRKTSGNVNEQFF

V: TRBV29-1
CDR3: CSVIAGGPMYEQYF

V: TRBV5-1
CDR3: CASSQDSSEQYF

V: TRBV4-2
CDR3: CASSQGEGSYNEQFF

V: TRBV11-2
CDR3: CASSLQGDGYTF